Below, 14 T cell receptor beta chains from the same sample are listed, as sequenced in a study of early stage breast cancer tumors (dated by TCRdb to 2017 to 2019). Libraries were built with the immunoSEQ multiplex PCR assay. TCRdb took this table from immuneACCESS and kept in-frame rearrangements with V and J called. Such tables lack part of the clones; where checked against another copy, unresolved V genes explain under half of the gap, and the rest is unexplained. The sample table contains around 60,000 clones; only one count was recorded for about three quarters of them. More than 3% of the sample belongs to the ten largest clones. The sample consisted of blood. These receptors were obtained from a person aged 30-39 years with breast cancer.

CDR3 coding DNA: TGTGCCAGCAGGGGGACAGGGGATAATCAGCCCCAGCATTTT. The encoded protein is CASRGTGDNQPQHF. This chain connects TRBV2 to TRBJ1-5; 10 nucleotides match TRBD1. The CDR3 has 14 amino acids. J was trimmed by 4 bases and V by 6 bases; bases with no gene match: 3. Looked up from germline, CDR1 is SNHLY and CDR2 is FYNNEI. The full variable domain, its missing parts supplied by reference TRBV2 and TRBJ1-5, is EPEVTQTPSHQVTQMGQEVILRCVPISNHLYFYWYRQILGQKVEFLVSFYNNEISEKSEIFDDQFSVERPDGSNFTLKIRSTKLEDSAMYFCASRGTGDNQPQHFGDGTRLSIL.

This clone was seen a few times. V is TRBV5-1 and J is TRBJ1-5; 8 bases fit TRBD1. The ends lost 0 bases at V and 4 bases at J; junction bases unmatched: 0. The CDR3 length is 14 residues. Germline-derived CDR1 and CDR2 are SGHRS and YFSETQ. The CDR3 region has the DNA TGCGCCAGCAGCTTGGGGACAGGGAATCAGCCCCAGCATTTT. This sequence encodes CASSLGTGNQPQHF.

In its sample, this clone was seen once. The chain carries TRBV14 and TRBJ1-2; weak D call: TRBD1 (5 bases). Per germline, CDR1 SGHDN and CDR2 FVKESK. The CDR3 spans 16 residues. V shed 2 bases and J shed 3 bases, with 16 bases lying between them. CDR3: CASSQTRWRGDYGYTF. As DNA, the CDR3 is TGTGCCAGCAGCCAAACTAGGTGGCGGGGGGACTATGGCTACACCTTC.

This clone has only a few counts. The CDR3 coding sequence is TGTGCCAGCAGCATTATACCCAGGGGGCTTTCCTACAATGAGCAGTTCTTC. This codes for CASSIIPRGLSYNEQFF. J is TRBJ2-1 and V is TRBV21-1; TRBD1, as called in the table, went unchecked against the DNA. TRBV21-1 is annotated as a pseudogene. CDR3 size: 17 residues.

This chain uses TRBV5-1 with TRBJ2-2, with D perhaps matching TRBD2 (6 bases). Germline CDR1 SGHRS, CDR2 YFSETQ. This CDR3 region has 16 residues. Trimming took off 0 bases at V and 4 bases at J, with 13 bases between the two ends. The CDR3 region has the DNA TGCGCCAGCAGCTTGGTGGGGGGTTGGAGCACCGGGGAGCTGTTTTTT. Amino acids: CASSLVGGWSTGELFF. Looking up the rest from reference TRBV5-1 and TRBJ2-2 gives the full variable domain: KAGVTQTPRYLIKTRGQQVTLSCSPISGHRSVSWYQQTPGQGLQFLFEYFSETQRNKGNFPGRFSGRQFSNSRSEMNVSTLELGDSALYLCASSLVGGWSTGELFFGEGSRLTVL.

In this sample, this clone turned up a few times. The genes are TRBV7-2 and TRBJ2-7, with D perhaps matching TRBD1 or TRBD2 (6 bases each). This CDR3 contains 15 residues. CDR1 is SGHTA and CDR2 is FQGNSA in the germline V gene. The V gene lost 4 bases and the J gene lost 6 bases, with 19 bases spanning the gap. CDR3 sequence reads: CASSSSGPPGAEQYF. The CDR3 DNA reads TGTGCCAGCAGCTCATCTGGTCCGCCGGGGGCCGAGCAGTACTTC.

The sample holds one count of this clone. The CDR3 protein is CASSPGTENTGELFF. DNA for the CDR3: TGTGCCAGTAGTCCCGGGACAGAGAACACCGGGGAGCTGTTTTTT. The V and J genes are TRBV19 and TRBJ2-2; TRBD1 agrees at 7 bases. The junction had 4 bases not matched to a gene; V was cut back by 5 bases and J by 1 base. Per germline, CDR1 LNHDA and CDR2 SQIVND (reference sequence). The CDR3 covers 15 residues.

This sequence joins TRBV27 and TRBJ2-7; no reliable D call. Between the trimmed V and J ends, which lost 1 base and 4 bases, there was a span of 8 bases. Germline V lookup: CDR1 MNHEY, CDR2 SMNVEV (reference sequence). The CDR3 runs to 13 residues. CDR3 bases: TGTGCCAGCAGTTTATACAGACTTTACGAGCAGTACTTC. Protein sequence: CASSLYRLYEQYF.

This clone has a handful of counts. The gene calls are TRBV6-4 and TRBJ2-5, with D perhaps matching TRBD1 (6 bases). Germline V lookup: CDR1 MRHNA, CDR2 SNTAGT. V was pared by 8 bases and J by 3 bases, with 10 bases between. This CDR3 region has 12 residues. The DNA of the CDR3 is TGTGCCAGCTGGGACATCGAAGAGACCCAGTACTTC. This encodes CASWDIEETQYF.

A single count supports this clone. This chain links TRBV7-8 with TRBJ1-1, with a weak D call TRBD1 (6 bases). CDR3 length equals 15 residues. Germline CDR1 and CDR2: SGHVS and FQNEAQ. The ends were cut back, 4 bases at V and 4 bases at J, with 16 bases in the middle. The CDR3 region is CASSSNRVLGTEAFF. The CDR3 nucleotides are TGTGCCAGCAGCTCAAACAGGGTTTTAGGCACTGAAGCTTTCTTT.

V gene TRBV5-1 combines with J gene TRBJ2-7; 11 nucleotides match TRBD2. Germline values: CDR1 SGHRS, CDR2 YFSETQ. CDR3 length: 16 residues. The V segment lost 4 bases and the J segment 7 bases; nucleotides outside the gene matches: 13. In DNA form, the CDR3 reads TGCGCCAGCAGCCTCGGCCAGCTAGCGGGAGGAGAGGAGCAGTACTTC. Its translation: CASSLGQLAGGEEQYF.

The chain links TRBV18 to TRBJ1-1; a possible D gene is TRBD1 (6 bases). Per germline, CDR1 KGHSH and CDR2 LQKENI. The V gene lost 0 bases and the J gene lost 0 bases, with 11 bases spanning the gap. This CDR3 region has 16 residues. The CDR3 sequence is CASSPPGQSMNTEAFF. DNA of the CDR3: TGTGCCAGCTCACCACCAGGACAGTCCATGAACACTGAAGCTTTCTTT.

V gene TRBV9 combines with J gene TRBJ2-1, with D perhaps TRBD1 or TRBD2 (5 bases each). The CDR3 length is 19 residues. The germline V gene has CDR1 SGDLS and CDR2 YYNGEE. V was trimmed by 0 bases and J by 6 bases, leaving 25 bases between them. Here the CDR3 reads CASSVVPTRDGSGGNEQFF. The CDR3 DNA is TGTGCCAGCAGCGTAGTCCCGACAAGGGACGGATCGGGCGGCAATGAGCAGTTCTTC.

The chain couples TRBV6-5 to TRBJ2-7; TRBD1 is a possible D gene (5 bases). CDR3 length equals 14 residues. Trimming took 0 bases from V and 6 from J, leaving 12 bases between them. Germline V gene data show CDR1 as MNHEY and CDR2 as SVGAGI. The CDR3 coding sequence is TGTGCCAGCAGTTACTCGAGCAGGGCTGGCGAGCAGTACTTC. It codes for CASSYSSRAGEQYF.